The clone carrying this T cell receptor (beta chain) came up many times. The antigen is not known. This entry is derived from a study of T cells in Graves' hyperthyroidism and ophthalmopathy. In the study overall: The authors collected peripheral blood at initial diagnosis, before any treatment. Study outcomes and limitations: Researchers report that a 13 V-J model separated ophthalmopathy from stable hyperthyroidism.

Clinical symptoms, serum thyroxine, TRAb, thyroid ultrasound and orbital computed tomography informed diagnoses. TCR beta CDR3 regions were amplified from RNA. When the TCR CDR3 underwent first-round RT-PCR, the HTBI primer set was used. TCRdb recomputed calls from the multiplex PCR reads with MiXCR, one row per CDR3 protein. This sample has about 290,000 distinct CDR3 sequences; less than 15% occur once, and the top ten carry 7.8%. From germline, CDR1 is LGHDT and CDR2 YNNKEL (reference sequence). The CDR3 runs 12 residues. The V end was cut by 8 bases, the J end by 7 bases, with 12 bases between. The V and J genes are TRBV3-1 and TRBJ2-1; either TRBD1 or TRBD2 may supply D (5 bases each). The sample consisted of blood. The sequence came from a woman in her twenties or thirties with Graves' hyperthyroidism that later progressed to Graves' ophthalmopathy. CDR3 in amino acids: CASLAEGNEQFF. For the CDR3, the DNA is TGTGCCAGCCTCGCAGAGGGGAATGAGCAGTTCTTC.